The rows below give T cell receptor beta chains drawn from one sample of a study of blood T cell repertoires in COVID-19. Sequencing used immunoSEQ multiplex PCR; TCRdb keeps in-frame clones, though not all of them. The table includes around 220,000 clones, 85% to 90% detected once. Sequenced input: peripheral blood. Receptor source: a woman aged 50 to 60 with COVID-19, enrolled during active disease. Both conserved end residues are trimmed from each CDR3. Size tells how often a clone was seen (once, few, many) or the class of an expanded clone, and some rows leave it out.

J | size | V | CDR3
TRBJ2-6 | . | TRBV5-5 | ASSLNSSPPSGANVLT
TRBJ1-1 | once | TRBV28 | ASSPIDRENTEAF
TRBJ2-5 | . | TRBV5-4 | ASSLDRGGPKETQY
TRBJ2-7 | once | TRBV12-5 | ASRTGDRGYEQY
TRBJ2-3 | . | TRBV19 | ASSRQGGTDTQY
TRBJ2-2 | . | TRBV24-1 | ATSDTVGGELF
TRBJ1-5 | once | TRBV27 | ASSLSFGANQPQH
TRBJ2-5 | . | TRBV2 | ASSEGAGPAETQY
TRBJ2-6 | . | TRBV19 | ASSPLSGANVLT
TRBJ2-2 | . | TRBV15 | ATSKRPSGGPANTGELF
TRBJ1-1 | . | TRBV5-5 | ASSVGLEAF
TRBJ2-5 | . | TRBV12-3/TRBV12-4 | ASSNRDETQY
TRBJ2-1 | . | TRBV19 | ASSISTAYNEQF
TRBJ2-2 | once | TRBV6-5 | ATWKDRDTGELF
TRBJ1-2 | . | TRBV3-1/TRBV3-2 | ASSLHSGYT
TRBJ2-2 | . | TRBV4-1 | ASSHFTSGGAYGELF
TRBJ2-7 | . | TRBV4-3 | ASSLLLGGPTSYEQY
TRBJ2-5 | . | TRBV10-3 | AISKQGSETQY
TRBJ2-2 | . | TRBV13 | ASSRGTGRIIGELF
TRBJ2-7 | few | TRBV7-9 | ASSFWTGTQGGEQY
TRBJ2-3 | once | TRBV24-1 | ATSESGQVLPWDTQY
TRBJ2-5 | . | TRBV29-1 | SVNQGGQY
TRBJ1-2 | . | TRBV12-3/TRBV12-4 | ASSRQGNYGYT
TRBJ1-2 | . | TRBV28 | ASSLGRNYGYT